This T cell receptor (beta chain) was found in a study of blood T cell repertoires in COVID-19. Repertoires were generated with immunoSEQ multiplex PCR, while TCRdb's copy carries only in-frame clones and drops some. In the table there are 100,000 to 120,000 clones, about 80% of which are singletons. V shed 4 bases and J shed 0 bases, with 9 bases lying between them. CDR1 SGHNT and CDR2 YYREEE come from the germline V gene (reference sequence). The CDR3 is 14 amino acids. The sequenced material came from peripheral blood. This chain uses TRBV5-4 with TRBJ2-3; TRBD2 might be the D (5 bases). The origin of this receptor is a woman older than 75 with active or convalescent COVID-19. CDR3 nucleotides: TGTGCCAGCAGCCCGAGGGCTAGCACAGATACGCAGTATTTT. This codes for CASSPRASTDTQYF. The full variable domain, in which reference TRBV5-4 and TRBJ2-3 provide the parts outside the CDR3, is ETGVTQSPTHLIKTRGQQVTLRCSSQSGHNTVSWYQQALGQGPQFIFQYYREEENGRGNFPPRFSGLQFPNYSSELNVNALELDDSALYLCASSPRASTDTQYFGPGTRLTVL.